This section outlines one T cell receptor (beta chain) sequence together with its context. The data were taken from a study of blood T cell repertoires in COVID-19. Across the whole study: Material from acute and convalescent COVID-19 was sourced from the United States, Italy and Spain. The analysed material was cDNA or gDNA that came from T cells, B-cell-depleted T cells, or PBMCs.

V shed 0 bases and J 0 bases; nucleotides not matched to a gene: 4. This CDR3 has 17 amino acids. In germline, CDR1 is SGDLS, CDR2 YYNGEE. Per the study methods: Reference gene primers were amplified, and this amplification served to estimate nucleated cell counts. Data came from immunoSEQ multiplex PCR; TCRdb stores just in-frame clones and leaves some out. The DNA was the basis for D and trimming; V, J and clone size are from that table. The sample lists 250,000 to 350,000 clones; around 89% were seen once. This TCR was sampled from a young man with acute or convalescent COVID-19. The sample consisted of peripheral blood. This rearrangement joins TRBV9 to TRBJ2-3; 10 bases agree with TRBD2. The CDR3 DNA reads TGTGCCAGCAGCGTAGGCCTAGCGGGGGCCAGCACAGATACGCAGTATTTT. It encodes CASSVGLAGASTDTQYF.